This is a list of T cell receptor beta chains from one sample in a study of shared clonotypes between healthy human individuals. Data came from immunoSEQ multiplex PCR; TCRdb stores just in-frame clones and leaves some out. The sample lists about 2 million clones; around 96% were seen once. The sample comprised naive CD8+ T cells sorted from blood. The receptor source for this set is a man aged 18 to 35 in good health. Each CDR3 is given with its conserved first and last residue. Each record gives: J gene, D gene, V gene, clone size, CDR3 DNA, CDR3 protein. A D gene is named only where the DNA matches it firmly. The size of a clone is reported for some rows only, either as once, few or many, or as a class for expanded clones.

TRBJ2-7 | TRBD2 | TRBV6-1 | - | TGTGCCAGCAGTGACGGACTAGCGATCTACGAGCAGTACTTC | CASSDGLAIYEQYF
TRBJ1-1 | TRBD1 | TRBV27 | - | TGTGCCAGCAGCCAGGTACAGGGGACGACTGAAGCTTTCTTT | CASSQVQGTTEAFF
TRBJ2-2 | - | TRBV30 | - | TGTGCCTGGAGTGTCCCTGGGGCCAGAACCGGGGAGCTGTTTTTT | CAWSVPGARTGELFF
TRBJ2-7 | - | TRBV10-3 | - | TGTGCCATCAATCCAGGCCTCTACTACGAGCAGTACTTC | CAINPGLYYEQYF
TRBJ2-3 | - | TRBV10-1 | - | TGCGCCAGCAGTGAGGGGCAACGGGTAGTTAGCACAGATACGCAGTATTTT | CASSEGQRVVSTDTQYF
TRBJ2-5 | - | TRBV6-1 | - | TGTGCCAGCAGTGAAGACAGCCAAGAGACCCAGTACTTC | CASSEDSQETQYF
TRBJ2-3 | - | TRBV29-1 | - | TGCAGCGTTGAAGCGGGGGCCGTCACAGATACGCAGTATTTT | CSVEAGAVTDTQYF
TRBJ1-5 | TRBD1 | TRBV10-3 | - | TGTGCCATCAGTGAGGCCGGGACAGGGAGCAATCAGCCCCAGCATTTT | CAISEAGTGSNQPQHF
TRBJ2-7 | TRBD1 | TRBV6-5 | - | TGTGCCAGCACGGACCTACAGGGGGCCTACGAGCAGTACTTC | CASTDLQGAYEQYF
TRBJ1-5 | - | TRBV29-1 | - | TGCAGCGTTCCGGGGATTGGCAATCAGCCCCAGCATTTT | CSVPGIGNQPQHF
TRBJ2-5 | - | TRBV11-1 | once | TGTGCCAGCAGCTTGGTACCAGAGGAGGAGACCCAGTACTTC | CASSLVPEEETQYF
TRBJ2-7 | - | TRBV6-1 | - | TGTGCCAGCAGTGAACTGAAGGGGGGGACCGACGAGCAGTACTTC | CASSELKGGTDEQYF
TRBJ1-1 | - | TRBV5-1 | - | TGCGCCAGCAGCTTGGGCGAACAAGTAACTGAAGCTTTCTTT | CASSLGEQVTEAFF
TRBJ2-5 | TRBD2 | TRBV28 | - | TGTGCCAGCAGTTCCCGACTAGCGGGAGGGCCAGAGACCCAGTACTTC | CASSSRLAGGPETQYF
TRBJ2-1 | - | TRBV7-9 | - | TGTGCCAGCAGCTTAAGGGACTGGGGCGGCAATGAGCAGTTCTTC | CASSLRDWGGNEQFF
TRBJ1-2 | - | TRBV7-8 | - | TGTGCCAGCAGCTTAGTAGGCGGAGTCTATGGCTACACCTTC | CASSLVGGVYGYTF
TRBJ2-5 | TRBD2 | TRBV4-1 | - | TGCGCCAGCAGCCAAGAGCCTAGCGGGAGAGAGGAAGAGACCCAGTACTTC | CASSQEPSGREEETQYF
TRBJ2-5 | TRBD2 | TRBV7-9 | - | TGTGCCAGCAGCTTTAGCGGGGTCGAGACCCAGTACTTC | CASSFSGVETQYF
TRBJ1-1 | - | TRBV19 | - | TGTGCCAGTAGTATAGATAGTGAGACTGAAGCTTTCTTT | CASSIDSETEAFF
TRBJ2-7 | - | TRBV5-1 | - | TGCGCCAGCAGCTTCCATACCGGGTCCCTTACCTACGAGCAGTACTTC | CASSFHTGSLTYEQYF
TRBJ2-1 | - | TRBV28 | - | TGTGCCAGCAGTTTAAAACCTAACAATGAGCAGTTCTTC | CASSLKPNNEQFF
TRBJ1-4 | - | TRBV5-6 | - | TGTGCCAGCAGCTTGTCTACGGCCGCAACTAATGAAAAACTGTTTTTT | CASSLSTAATNEKLFF
TRBJ2-1 | TRBD2 | TRBV6-1 | - | TGTGCCAGCAACCGACTAGCCCACTCCTACAATGAGCAGTTCTTC | CASNRLAHSYNEQFF
TRBJ2-3 | - | TRBV2 | - | TGTGCCAGCAGTGAATCAGTTCGGGGAGATACGCAGTATTTT | CASSESVRGDTQYF
TRBJ2-5 | TRBD1 | TRBV7-9 | - | TGTGCCAGCAGTTACGGGCAGGGGGCCTTCGAGACCCAGTACTTC | CASSYGQGAFETQYF
TRBJ1-4 | TRBD1 | TRBV27 | once | TGTGCCAGCAGTTTCATGGGACAGCTTAATGAAAAACTGTTTTTT | CASSFMGQLNEKLFF
TRBJ2-2 | TRBD1 | TRBV28 | once | TGTGCCAGCAGTTTAATCGGGACAGGGTTGAACACCGGGGAGCTGTTTTTT | CASSLIGTGLNTGELFF
TRBJ2-7 | - | TRBV28 | - | TGTGCCAGCAGTTTATGGCAGGACCCCTACGAGCAGTACTTC | CASSLWQDPYEQYF
TRBJ1-2 | - | TRBV14 | - | TGTGCCAGCAGCCCAGTCGTAGGACGGGAGGGAACTAACTATGGCTACACCTTC | CASSPVVGREGTNYGYTF
TRBJ2-5 | - | TRBV6-6 | - | TGTGCCAGCAGTGCCTCGGACACAGAGACCCAGTACTTC | CASSASDTETQYF
TRBJ2-1 | - | TRBV30 | - | TGTGCCTGGGCAGTTGGTGAGCAGTTCTTC | CAWAVGEQFF
TRBJ2-5 | - | TRBV4-1 | - | TGCGCCAGCAGCCAAGAAGCAGCAACCCCGGGGGAGACCCAGTACTTC | CASSQEAATPGETQYF
TRBJ1-1 | - | TRBV19 | - | TGTGCCAGTAGTATGGAAGGGGAAACTGAAGCTTTCTTT | CASSMEGETEAFF
TRBJ2-5 | - | TRBV14 | - | TGTGCCAGCAGCCAGTTGGACAGCAAAGAGACCCAGTACTTC | CASSQLDSKETQYF
TRBJ2-7 | - | TRBV19 | - | TGTGCCAGTAGTATAGATCCCTCCCCCGGGACGGAGTACTTC | CASSIDPSPGTEYF
TRBJ2-7 | - | TRBV27 | - | TGTGCCAGCAGTTATAAGGAATCCTACGAGCAGTACTTC | CASSYKESYEQYF
TRBJ2-5 | - | TRBV5-6 | - | TGTGCCAGCAGCTTAATGGGTGGGCAAGAGACCCAGTACTTC | CASSLMGGQETQYF
TRBJ2-7 | - | TRBV10-3 | - | TGTGCCATCAGTGACGCAGGGGGGCATTACGAGCAGTACTTC | CAISDAGGHYEQYF
TRBJ2-3 | - | TRBV2 | - | TGTGCCAGCAGGGACCTAATGGAGGCGTATAGCACAGATACGCAGTATTTT | CASRDLMEAYSTDTQYF
TRBJ2-1 | TRBD1 | TRBV27 | - | TGTGCCAGCACGGACAGGGCGACTGAGCAGTTCTTC | CASTDRATEQFF
TRBJ2-1 | - | TRBV29-1 | - | TGCAGCGTTGAGGGGGATCCCAGCTCCTACAATGAGCAGTTCTTC | CSVEGDPSSYNEQFF
TRBJ1-6 | - | TRBV28 | - | TGTGCCAGCAGTCCCGCAGGGAGTAAGTCACCCCTCCACTTT | CASSPAGSKSPLHF
TRBJ2-3 | - | TRBV2 | - | TGTGCCAGCAGTGACCCAGCAGGCACAGATACGCAGTATTTT | CASSDPAGTDTQYF
TRBJ2-5 | TRBD2 | TRBV5-1 | - | TGCGCCAGCAGCTCCGGACTAGCGCTTGTCCAAGAGACCCAGTACTTC | CASSSGLALVQETQYF